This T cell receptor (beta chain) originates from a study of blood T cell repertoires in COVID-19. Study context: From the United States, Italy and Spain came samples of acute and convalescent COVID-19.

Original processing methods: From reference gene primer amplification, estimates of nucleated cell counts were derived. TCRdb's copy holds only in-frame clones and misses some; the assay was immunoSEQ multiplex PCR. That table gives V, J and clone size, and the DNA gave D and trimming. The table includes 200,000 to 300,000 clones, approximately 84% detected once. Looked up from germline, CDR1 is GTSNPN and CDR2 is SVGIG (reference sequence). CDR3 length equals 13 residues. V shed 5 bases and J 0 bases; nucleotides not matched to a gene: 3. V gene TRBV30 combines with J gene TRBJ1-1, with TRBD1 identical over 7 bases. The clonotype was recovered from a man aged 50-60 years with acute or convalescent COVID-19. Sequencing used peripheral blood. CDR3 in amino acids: CAWGRGLNTEAFF. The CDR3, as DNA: TGTGCCTGGGGCAGGGGGTTGAACACTGAAGCTTTCTTT.